What follows is one T cell receptor beta chain and its context. In the original analysis: Reference gene primer amplification yielded estimated nucleated cell counts. This table comes from immunoSEQ multiplex PCR, and its TCRdb copy is limited to in-frame clones, with some not included. That table gives V, J and clone size, and the DNA gave D and trimming. The data show approximately 190,000 clones, 83% seen once. Between the trimmed V and J ends, which lost 5 bases and 8 bases, there was a span of 9 bases. The CDR3 has 12 residues. From germline, CDR1 is MDHEN and CDR2 SYDVKM. The sample comes from a study of blood T cell repertoires in COVID-19. Whole-study context: Acute and convalescent COVID-19 samples came from the United States, Italy and Spain. T cells, B-cell-depleted T cells, or PBMCs provided the cDNA or gDNA that served as material.

This rearrangement joins TRBV28 to TRBJ1-4; D is ambiguous. The origin of this receptor is a woman between 35 and 50 years old with acute or convalescent COVID-19. Sequencing used peripheral blood. The CDR3: CASSLRGEKLFF. For the CDR3, the DNA is TGTGCCAGCAGTCTCCGAGGGGAAAAACTGTTTTTT.